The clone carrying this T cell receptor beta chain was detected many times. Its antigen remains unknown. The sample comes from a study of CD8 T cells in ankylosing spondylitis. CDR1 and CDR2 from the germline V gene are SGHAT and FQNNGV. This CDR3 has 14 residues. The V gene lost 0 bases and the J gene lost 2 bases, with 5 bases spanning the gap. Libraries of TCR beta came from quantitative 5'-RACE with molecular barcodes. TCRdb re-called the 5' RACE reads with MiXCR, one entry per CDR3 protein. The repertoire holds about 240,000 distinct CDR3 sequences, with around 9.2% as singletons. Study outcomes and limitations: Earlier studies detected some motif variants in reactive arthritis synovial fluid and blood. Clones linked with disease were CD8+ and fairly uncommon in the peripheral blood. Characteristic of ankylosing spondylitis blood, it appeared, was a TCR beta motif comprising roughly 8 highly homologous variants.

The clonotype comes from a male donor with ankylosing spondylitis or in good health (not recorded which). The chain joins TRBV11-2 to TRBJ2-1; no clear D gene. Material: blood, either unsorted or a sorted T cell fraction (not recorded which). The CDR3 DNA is TGTGCCAGCAGCTTAGAAGGCCCCTACAATGAGCAGTTCTTC. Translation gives CASSLEGPYNEQFF.